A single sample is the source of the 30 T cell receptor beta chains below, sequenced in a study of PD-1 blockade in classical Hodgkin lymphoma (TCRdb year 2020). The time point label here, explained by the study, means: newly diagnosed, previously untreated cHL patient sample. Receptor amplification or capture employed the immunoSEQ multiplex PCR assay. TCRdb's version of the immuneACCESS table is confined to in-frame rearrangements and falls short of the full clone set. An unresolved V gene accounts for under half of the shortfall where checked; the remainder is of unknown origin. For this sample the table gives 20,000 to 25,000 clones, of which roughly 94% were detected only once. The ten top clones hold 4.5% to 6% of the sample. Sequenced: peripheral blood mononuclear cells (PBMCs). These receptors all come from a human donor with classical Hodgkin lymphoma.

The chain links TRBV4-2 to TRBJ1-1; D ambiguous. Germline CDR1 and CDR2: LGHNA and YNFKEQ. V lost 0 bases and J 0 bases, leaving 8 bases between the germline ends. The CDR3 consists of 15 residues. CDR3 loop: CASSQDLALNTEAFF. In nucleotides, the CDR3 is TGTGCCAGCAGCCAAGATTTGGCACTGAACACTGAAGCTTTCTTT.

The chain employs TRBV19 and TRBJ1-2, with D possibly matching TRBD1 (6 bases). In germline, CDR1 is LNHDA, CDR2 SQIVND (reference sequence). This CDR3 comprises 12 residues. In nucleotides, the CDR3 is TGTGCTACCCAGGACAGAGACTATGGCTACACCTTC. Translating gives CATQDRDYGYTF.

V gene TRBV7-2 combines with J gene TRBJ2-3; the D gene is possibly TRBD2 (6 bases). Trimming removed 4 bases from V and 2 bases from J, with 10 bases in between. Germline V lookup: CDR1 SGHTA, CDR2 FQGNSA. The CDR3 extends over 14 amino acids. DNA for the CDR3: TGTGCCAGCAGCTCGGGGGTAACCACAGATACGCAGTATTTT. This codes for CASSSGVTTDTQYF.

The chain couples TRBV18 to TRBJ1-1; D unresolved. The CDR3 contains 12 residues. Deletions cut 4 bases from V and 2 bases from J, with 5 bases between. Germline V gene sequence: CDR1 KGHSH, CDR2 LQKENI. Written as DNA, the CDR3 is TGTGCCAGCTCACTTACAAACACTGAAGCTTTCTTT. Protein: CASSLTNTEAFF.

CDR3 sequence (DNA): TGCGCCAGCAAGGGCAGCGGAAACACTGAAGCTTTCTTT. Encoded protein: CASKGSGNTEAFF. This chain uses TRBV5-1 with TRBJ1-1, with D unclear. Trimming pared 6 bases from V and 2 bases from J, leaving 11 bases between. Germline CDR1 is SGHRS and CDR2 is YFSETQ. The CDR3 is 13 amino acids.

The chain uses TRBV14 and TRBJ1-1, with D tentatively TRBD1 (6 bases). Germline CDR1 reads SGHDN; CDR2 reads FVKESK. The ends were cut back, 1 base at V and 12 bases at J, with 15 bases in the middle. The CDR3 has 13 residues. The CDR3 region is CASSQGPGASTFF. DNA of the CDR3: TGTGCCAGCAGCCAAGGTCCGGGGGCGAGCACTTTCTTT.

The CDR3 here is CASSSDWYEQYF. The CDR3 nucleotides read TGTGCCAGCAGCTCGGACTGGTACGAGCAGTACTTC. The chain joins TRBV11-2 to TRBJ2-7; TRBD2 might be the D (5 bases). Germline lookup yields CDR1 SGHAT and CDR2 FQNNGV. The V end was cut by 4 bases, the J end by 4 bases, with 8 bases between. The length of the CDR3 is 12 residues.

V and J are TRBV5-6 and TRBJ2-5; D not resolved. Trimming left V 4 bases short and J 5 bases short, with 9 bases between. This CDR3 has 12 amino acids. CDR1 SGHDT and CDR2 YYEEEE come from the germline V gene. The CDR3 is CASSRVVETQYF. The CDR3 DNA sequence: TGTGCCAGCAGCCGGGTTGTGGAGACCCAGTACTTC.

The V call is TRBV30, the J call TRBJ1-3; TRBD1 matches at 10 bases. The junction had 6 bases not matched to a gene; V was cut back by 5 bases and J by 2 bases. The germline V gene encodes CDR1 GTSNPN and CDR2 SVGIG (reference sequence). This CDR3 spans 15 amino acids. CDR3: CAWGTGAIAGNTIYF. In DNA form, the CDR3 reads TGTGCCTGGGGGACAGGGGCTATCGCTGGAAACACCATATATTTT.

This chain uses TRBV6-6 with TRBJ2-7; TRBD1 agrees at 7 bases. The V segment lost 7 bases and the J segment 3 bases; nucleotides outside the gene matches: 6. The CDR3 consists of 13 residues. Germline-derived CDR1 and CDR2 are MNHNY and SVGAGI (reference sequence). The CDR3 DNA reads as TGTGCCAGCAAAAAGGGACAGAACTACGAGCAGTACTTC. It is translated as CASKKGQNYEQYF.

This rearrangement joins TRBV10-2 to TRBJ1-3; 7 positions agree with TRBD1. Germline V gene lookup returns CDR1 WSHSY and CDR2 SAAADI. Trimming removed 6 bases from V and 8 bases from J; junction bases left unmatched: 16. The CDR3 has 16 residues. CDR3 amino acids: CASRPNRQGRTYTIYF. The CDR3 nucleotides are TGCGCCAGCAGACCAAATCGACAGGGTCGGACATACACCATATATTTT.

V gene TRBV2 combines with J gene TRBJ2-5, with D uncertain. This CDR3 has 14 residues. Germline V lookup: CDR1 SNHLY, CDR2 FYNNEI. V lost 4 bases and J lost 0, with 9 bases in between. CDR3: CASSVSRDQETQYF. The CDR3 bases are TGTGCCAGCAGTGTGTCTCGGGACCAAGAGACCCAGTACTTC.

CDR3 protein: CASSLTGAADTQYF. In nucleotides, the CDR3 is TGCGCCAGCAGCCTGACAGGGGCGGCGGATACGCAGTATTTT. The V gene is TRBV5-1, the J gene TRBJ2-3, with 8 positions matching TRBD1. Unmatched junction bases numbered 7, after V lost 4 bases and J lost 6 bases. Germline CDR1 is SGHRS and CDR2 is YFSETQ. The CDR3 has 14 residues.

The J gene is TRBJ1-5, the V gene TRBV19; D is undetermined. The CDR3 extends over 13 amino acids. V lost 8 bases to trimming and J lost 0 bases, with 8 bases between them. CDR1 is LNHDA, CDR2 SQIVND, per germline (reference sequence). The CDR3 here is CASSYNSNQPQHF. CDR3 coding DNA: TGTGCCAGTTCCTACAATAGCAATCAGCCCCAGCATTTT.

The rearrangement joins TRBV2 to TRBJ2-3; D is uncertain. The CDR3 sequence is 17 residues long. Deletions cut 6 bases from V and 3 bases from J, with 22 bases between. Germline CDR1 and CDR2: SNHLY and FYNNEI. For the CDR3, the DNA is TGTGCCAGCAGCGACCCGACCGATAGGGTTGGGACAGATACGCAGTATTTT. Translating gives CASSDPTDRVGTDTQYF.

The CDR3 loop reads CSVGLKLAAAYEQYF. The CDR3 region has the DNA TGCAGCGTCGGACTGAAACTAGCGGCTGCCTACGAGCAGTACTTC. The chain is built from TRBV29-1 and TRBJ2-7; 8 nucleotides line up with TRBD2. From germline, CDR1 is SQVTM and CDR2 ANQGSEA. V lost 6 bases and J lost 2; bases outside the gene matches: 12. The CDR3 loop spans 15 amino acids.

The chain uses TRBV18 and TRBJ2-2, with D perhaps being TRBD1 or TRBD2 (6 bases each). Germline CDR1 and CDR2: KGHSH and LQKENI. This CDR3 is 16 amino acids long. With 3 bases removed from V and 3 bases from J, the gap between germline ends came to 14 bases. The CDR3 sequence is CASSPWRGVDTGELFF. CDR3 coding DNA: TGTGCCAGCTCACCTTGGAGGGGGGTCGACACCGGGGAGCTGTTTTTT. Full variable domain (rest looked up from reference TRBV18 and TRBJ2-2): NAGVMQNPRHLVRRRGQEARLRCSPMKGHSHVYWYRQLPEEGLKFMVYLQKENIIDESGMPKERFSAEFPKEGPSILRIQQVVRGDSAAYFCASSPWRGVDTGELFFGEGSRLTVL.

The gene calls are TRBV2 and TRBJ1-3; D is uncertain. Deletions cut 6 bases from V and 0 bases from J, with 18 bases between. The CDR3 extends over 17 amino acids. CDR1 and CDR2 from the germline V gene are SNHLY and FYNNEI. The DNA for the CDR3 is TGTGCCAGCAGGCCTCTCACTGTCCTCAGCTCTGGAAACACCATATATTTT. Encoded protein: CASRPLTVLSSGNTIYF.

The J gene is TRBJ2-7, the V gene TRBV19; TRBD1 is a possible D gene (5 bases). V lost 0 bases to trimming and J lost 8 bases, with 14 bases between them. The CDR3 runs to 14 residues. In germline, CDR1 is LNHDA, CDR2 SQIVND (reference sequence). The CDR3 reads CASSIDWGSLQQYF. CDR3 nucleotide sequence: TGTGCCAGTAGTATAGATTGGGGCAGCCTACAGCAGTACTTC.

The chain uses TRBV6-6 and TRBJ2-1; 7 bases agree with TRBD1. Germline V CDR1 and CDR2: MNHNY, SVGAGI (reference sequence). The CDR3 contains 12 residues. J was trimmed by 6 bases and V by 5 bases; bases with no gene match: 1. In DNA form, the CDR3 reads TGTGCCAGCAGTAGACAGGGCAATGAGCAGTTCTTC. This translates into CASSRQGNEQFF.

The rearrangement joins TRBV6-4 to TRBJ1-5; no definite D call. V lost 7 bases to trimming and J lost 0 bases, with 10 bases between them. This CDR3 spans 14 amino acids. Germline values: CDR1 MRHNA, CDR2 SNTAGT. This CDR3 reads CASKRGISNQPQHF. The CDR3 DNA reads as TGTGCCAGCAAACGAGGGATTAGCAATCAGCCCCAGCATTTT.

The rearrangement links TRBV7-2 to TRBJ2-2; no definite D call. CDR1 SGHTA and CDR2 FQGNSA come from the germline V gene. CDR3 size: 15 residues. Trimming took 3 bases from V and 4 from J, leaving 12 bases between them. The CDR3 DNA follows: TGTGCCAGCAGCTTGGCCCGCCCCGGCACCGGGGAGCTGTTTTTT. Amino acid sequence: CASSLARPGTGELFF.

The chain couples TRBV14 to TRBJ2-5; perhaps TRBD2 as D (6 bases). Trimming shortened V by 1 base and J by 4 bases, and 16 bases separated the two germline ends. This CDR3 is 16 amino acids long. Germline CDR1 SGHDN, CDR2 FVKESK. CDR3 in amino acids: CASSQGGTRGPETQYF. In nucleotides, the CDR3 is TGTGCCAGCAGCCAAGGCGGGACCCGGGGTCCAGAGACCCAGTACTTC.

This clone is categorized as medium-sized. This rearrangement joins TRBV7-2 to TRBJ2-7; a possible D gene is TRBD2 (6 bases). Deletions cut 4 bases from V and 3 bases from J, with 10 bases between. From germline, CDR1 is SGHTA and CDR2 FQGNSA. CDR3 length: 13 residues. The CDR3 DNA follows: TGTGCCAGCAGCTATGGGGGAGGCTACGAGCAGTACTTC. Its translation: CASSYGGGYEQYF.

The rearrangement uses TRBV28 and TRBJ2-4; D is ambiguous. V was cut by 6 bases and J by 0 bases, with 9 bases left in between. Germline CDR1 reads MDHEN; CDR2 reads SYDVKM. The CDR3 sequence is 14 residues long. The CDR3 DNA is TGTGCCAGCAGCCGTTTACTAGCCAAAAACATTCAGTACTTC. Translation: CASSRLLAKNIQYF.

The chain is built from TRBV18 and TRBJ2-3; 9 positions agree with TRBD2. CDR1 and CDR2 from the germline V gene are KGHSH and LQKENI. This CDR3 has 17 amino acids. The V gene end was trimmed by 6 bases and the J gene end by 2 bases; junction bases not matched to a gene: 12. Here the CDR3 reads CASSIAGVTLPTDTQYF. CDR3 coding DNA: TGTGCCAGCTCTATAGCGGGAGTGACTCTTCCCACAGATACGCAGTATTTT.

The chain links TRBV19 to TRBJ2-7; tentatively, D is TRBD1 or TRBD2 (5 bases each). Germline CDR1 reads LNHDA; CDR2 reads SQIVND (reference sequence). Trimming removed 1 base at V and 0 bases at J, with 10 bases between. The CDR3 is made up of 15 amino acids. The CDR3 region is CASSIVLDSSYEQYF. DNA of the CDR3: TGTGCCAGTAGTATAGTACTAGACAGCTCCTACGAGCAGTACTTC.

CDR3 residues: CASQPEGAQADTQYF. The CDR3 DNA reads as TGTGCCAGCCAACCAGAGGGGGCGCAAGCAGATACGCAGTATTTT. The V and J genes are TRBV7-9 and TRBJ2-3, with 7 nucleotides matching TRBD1. Germline trimming cut 8 bases from V and 4 bases from J; bases unmatched to any gene: 12. The CDR3 covers 15 residues. CDR1 and CDR2 (germline): SEHNR, FQNEAQ (reference sequence). Full variable domain (missing parts from reference TRBV7-9 and TRBJ2-3): DTGVSQNPRHKITKRGQNVTFRCDPISEHNRLYWYRQTLGQGPEFLTYFQNEAQLEKSRLLSDRFSAERPKGSFSTLEIQRTEQGDSAMYLCASQPEGAQADTQYFGPGTRLTVL.

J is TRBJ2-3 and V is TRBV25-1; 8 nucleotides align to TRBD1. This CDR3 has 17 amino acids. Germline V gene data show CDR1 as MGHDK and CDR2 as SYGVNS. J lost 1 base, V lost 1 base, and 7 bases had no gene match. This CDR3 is CASSELRPTGGTDTQYF. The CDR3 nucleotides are TGTGCCAGCAGTGAATTGCGGCCGACAGGGGGCACAGATACGCAGTATTTT.

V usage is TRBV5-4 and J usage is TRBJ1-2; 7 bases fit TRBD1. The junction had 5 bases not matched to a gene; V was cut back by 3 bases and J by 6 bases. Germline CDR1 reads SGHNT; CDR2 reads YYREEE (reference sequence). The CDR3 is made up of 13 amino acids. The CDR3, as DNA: TGTGCCAGCAGCTCCGACAGGGCAGATGGCTACACCTTC. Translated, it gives CASSSDRADGYTF.